This T cell receptor beta chain was identified during a study of OX40 agonist ivuxolimab in advanced cancers. For context, the study as a whole: The costimulatory receptor OX40 (CD134) was targeted by ivuxolimab, a fully human IgG2 agonistic monoclonal antibody. The monotherapy dose-escalation portion (N of about 50 patients) of the phase I ivuxolimab trial is reported in the paper. Of the roughly 51 patients in dose escalation, about 20 had hepatocellular carcinoma, approximately 15 had melanoma, 9 had renal cell carcinoma and 9 had head and neck cancer. The purpose of peripheral TCRbeta sequencing was to test whether ivuxolimab changed TCR sequence diversity and led to clonal T-cell expansion. Prior anti-PD-1, anti-PD-L1 or anti-CTLA-4 therapy was permitted, and checkpoint inhibitors had been received by around 40% of dose-escalation patients. In the dose-escalation cohort, 70% to 85% of patients were male, and the mean age was 60 years with a range of about 23 to 79. Intravenous ivuxolimab was administered to patients every 2 weeks at six dose levels: 0.01, 0.1, 0.3, 1.5, 3 and 10 mg/kg. Partial responses occurred in three dose-escalation patients: two with cutaneous melanoma and one with hepatocellular carcinoma.

Genomic DNA was isolated from the sorted cells so that the TCRbeta CDR3 region could be sequenced. TCRbeta CDR3 regions were sequenced using the immunoSEQ Assay. TCRdb's version of the immuneACCESS table is confined to in-frame rearrangements and falls short of the full clone set. An unresolved V gene accounts for under half of the shortfall where checked; the remainder is of unknown origin. The sample table contains some 54,000 clones; only one count was recorded for approximately 84% of them. The ten largest clones capture 1.2% of the sample. The investigation overall reported the following: In the 0.1-3.0 mg/kg groups, partial responders had among the lowest normalized peripheral clonal expansion, particularly in CD8+ T cells. Low levels of normalized T-cell clonal expansion were also seen in some patients who did not respond. At doses of 0.1 to 3.0 mg/kg, clonal expansion of both CD4+ and CD8+ T cells in blood was seen between baseline and week 6. After ivuxolimab, expanded clones were on average more numerous among CD8+ T cells than among CD4+ T cells. The antigen specificity of the clonally expanded peripheral T cells was not determined.

A word on this clone: It has no known antigen specificity. No base quality values were provided; no much bigger clone lies one nucleotide off.

CDR1 and CDR2, looked up from the germline V gene, are SGHTA and FQGTGA. V and J are trimmed by 4 bases and 4 bases, and the gene matches miss 6 bases of the junction. Taken from cysteine to phenylalanine, the CDR3 has 16 residues. Only the CDR3 region is kept as DNA, spanning 48 bases read in frame from base 1. Patients with a history of autoimmune disease or receiving systemic immunosuppression were excluded from the trial. Peripheral blood for TCR sequencing was drawn from every dose cohort at baseline, at cycle 4 day 1 and at cycle 7 day 1. The samples were taken from a phase I, first-in-human, multicenter, open-label dose-escalation trial of ivuxolimab. The trial enrolled adults with locally advanced or metastatic head and neck squamous cell, hepatocellular, melanoma or renal cell carcinoma. CD4+ and CD8+ T cells were sorted separately from peripheral blood before TCR sequencing.

This chain is built from TRBV7-3 and TRBJ2-1; TRBD2 lines up with 11 middle nucleotides. The TCR was taken from an adult with an advanced solid tumor such as melanoma, head and neck, liver or kidney cancer. Sequenced material: CD4+ or CD8+ T cells sorted from blood, taken in a trial of the OX40 agonist ivuxolimab. The nucleotide sequence reads as follows: TGTGCCAGCAGCTCCGGGACTAGCGGACCTTACAATGAGCAGTTCTTC. This translates into CASSSGTSGPYNEQFF.